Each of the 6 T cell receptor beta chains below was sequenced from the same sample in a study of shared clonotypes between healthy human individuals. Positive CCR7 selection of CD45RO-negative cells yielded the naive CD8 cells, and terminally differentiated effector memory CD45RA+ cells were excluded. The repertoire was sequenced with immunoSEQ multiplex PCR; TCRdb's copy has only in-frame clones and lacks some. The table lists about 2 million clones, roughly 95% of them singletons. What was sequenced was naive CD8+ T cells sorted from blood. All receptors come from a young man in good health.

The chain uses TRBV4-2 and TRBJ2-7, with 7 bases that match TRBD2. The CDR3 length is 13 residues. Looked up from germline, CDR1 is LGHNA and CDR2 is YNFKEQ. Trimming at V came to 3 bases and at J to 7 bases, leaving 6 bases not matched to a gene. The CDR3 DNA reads TGTGCCAGCAGCCACCCGGGGACTATGGAGCAGTACTTC. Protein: CASSHPGTMEQYF.

In nucleotides, the CDR3 is TGTGCCAGCAGCACCCCGGACAACTCCTACGAGCAGTACTTC. Its translation is CASSTPDNSYEQYF. This chain connects TRBV5-4 to TRBJ2-7, with a weak D call TRBD1 (5 bases). Trimming pared 4 bases from V and 0 bases from J, leaving 11 bases between. The CDR3 runs to 14 residues. The germline V gene encodes CDR1 SGHNT and CDR2 YYREEE (reference sequence).

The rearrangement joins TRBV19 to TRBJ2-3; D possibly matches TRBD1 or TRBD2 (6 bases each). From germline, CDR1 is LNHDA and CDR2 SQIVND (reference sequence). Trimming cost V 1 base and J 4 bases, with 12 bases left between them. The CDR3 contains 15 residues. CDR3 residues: CASSIVTGGPDTQYF. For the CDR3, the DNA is TGTGCCAGTAGTATAGTAACCGGGGGCCCAGATACGCAGTATTTT.

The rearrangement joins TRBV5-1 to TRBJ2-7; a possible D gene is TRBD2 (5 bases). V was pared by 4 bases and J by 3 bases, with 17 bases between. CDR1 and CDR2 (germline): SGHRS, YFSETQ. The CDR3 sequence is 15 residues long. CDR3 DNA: TGCGCCAGCAGCCGAACTAGAGAGATCAGCTACGAGCAGTACTTC. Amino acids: CASSRTREISYEQYF.

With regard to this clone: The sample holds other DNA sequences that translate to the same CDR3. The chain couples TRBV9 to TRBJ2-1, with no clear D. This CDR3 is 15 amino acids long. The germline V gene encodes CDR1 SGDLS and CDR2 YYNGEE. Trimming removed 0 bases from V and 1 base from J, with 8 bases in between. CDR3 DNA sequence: TGTGCCAGCAGCGTAGAGGGCGTATCCTACAATGAGCAGTTCTTC. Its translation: CASSVEGVSYNEQFF.

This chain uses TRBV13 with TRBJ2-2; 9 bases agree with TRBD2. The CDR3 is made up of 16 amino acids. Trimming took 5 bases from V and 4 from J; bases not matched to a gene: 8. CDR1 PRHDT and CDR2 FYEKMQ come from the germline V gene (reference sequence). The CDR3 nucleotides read TGTGCCAGCAGCCCCGCGGGAGGGAGATTCACCGGGGAGCTGTTTTTT. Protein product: CASSPAGGRFTGELFF.